The following is a T cell receptor beta chain sequence with its context. The antigen remains undetermined. Each CDR3 protein gets one entry after TCRdb re-called the RT-PCR reads with MiXCR. The sample shows 800,000 to 1,000,000 distinct CDR3 sequences, roughly 20% of them seen only once. This entry belongs to a study of response to subunit inactivated influenza vaccine. Study conclusions and caveats: Authors suggested seasonal influenza vaccinations each recruit few new T cells.

The CDR3 contains 17 residues. Trimming removed 0 bases from V and 3 bases from J, with 13 bases in between. Germline V gene sequence: CDR1 SGDLS, CDR2 YYNGEE. The starting material was PBMCs from blood, obtained more than 4 days after vaccination. The chain joins TRBV9 to TRBJ2-6; a possible D gene is TRBD2 (5 bases). The TCR was taken from a man aged 50 to 59 who received an inactivated influenza vaccine. This chain's CDR3 is CASSVGGNTHGANVLTF. CDR3 nucleotide sequence: TGTGCCAGCAGCGTAGGAGGGAATACTCATGGGGCCAACGTCCTGACTTTC. The full variable domain, with the rest looked up from reference TRBV9 and TRBJ2-6, is DSGVTQTPKHLITATGQRVTLRCSPRSGDLSVYWYQQSLDQGLQFLIQYYNGEERAKGNILERFSAQQFPDLHSELNLSSLELGDSALYFCASSVGGNTHGANVLTFGAGSRLTVL.